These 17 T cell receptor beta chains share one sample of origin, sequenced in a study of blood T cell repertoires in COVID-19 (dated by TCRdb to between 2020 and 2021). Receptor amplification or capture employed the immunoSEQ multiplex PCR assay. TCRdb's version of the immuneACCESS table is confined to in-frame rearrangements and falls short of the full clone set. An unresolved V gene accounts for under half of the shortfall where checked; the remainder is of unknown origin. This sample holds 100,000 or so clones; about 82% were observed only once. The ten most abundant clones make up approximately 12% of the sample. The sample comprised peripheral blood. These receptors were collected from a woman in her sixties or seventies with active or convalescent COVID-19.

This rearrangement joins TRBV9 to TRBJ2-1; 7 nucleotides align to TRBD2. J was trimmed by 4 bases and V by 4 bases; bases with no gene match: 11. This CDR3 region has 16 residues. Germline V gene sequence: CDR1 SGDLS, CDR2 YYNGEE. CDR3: CASSTLGGISYNEQFF. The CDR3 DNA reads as TGTGCCAGCAGCACCCTGGGGGGGATTAGTTACAATGAGCAGTTCTTC.

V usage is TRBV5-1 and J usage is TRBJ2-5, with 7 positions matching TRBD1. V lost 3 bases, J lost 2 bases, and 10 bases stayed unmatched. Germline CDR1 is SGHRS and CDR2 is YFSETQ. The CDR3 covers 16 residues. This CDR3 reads CASSYRLRQGQETQYF. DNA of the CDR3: TGCGCCAGCAGCTACCGATTACGACAGGGACAAGAGACCCAGTACTTC.

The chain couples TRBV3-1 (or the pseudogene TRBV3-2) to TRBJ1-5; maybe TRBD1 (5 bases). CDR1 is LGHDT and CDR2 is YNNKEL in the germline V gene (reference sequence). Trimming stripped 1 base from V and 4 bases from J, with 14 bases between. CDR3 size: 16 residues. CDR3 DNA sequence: TGTGCCAGCAGCCAAGGAGTAGGGGTAGGAAATCAGCCCCAGCATTTT. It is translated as CASSQGVGVGNQPQHF.

The CDR3 nucleotides are TGTGCCAGCAGTTACGACAGATTTACTTCTAGCAATCAGCCCCAGCATTTT. Amino acids: CASSYDRFTSSNQPQHF. V usage is TRBV6-2 or TRBV6-3 and J usage is TRBJ1-5; the D gene is possibly TRBD1 (5 bases). The V gene's germline CDR1 is MNHEY and CDR2 SVGEGT. Between the trimmed V and J ends, which lost 2 bases and 0 bases, there was a span of 14 bases. There are 17 residues in the CDR3.

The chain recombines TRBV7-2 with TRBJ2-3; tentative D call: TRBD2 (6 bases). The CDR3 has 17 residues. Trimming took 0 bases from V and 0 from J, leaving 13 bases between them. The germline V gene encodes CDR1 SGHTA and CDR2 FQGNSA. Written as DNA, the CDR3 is TGTGCCAGCAGCTTAGCTGGTGGCGGGGCCAGCACAGATACGCAGTATTTT. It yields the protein CASSLAGGGASTDTQYF.

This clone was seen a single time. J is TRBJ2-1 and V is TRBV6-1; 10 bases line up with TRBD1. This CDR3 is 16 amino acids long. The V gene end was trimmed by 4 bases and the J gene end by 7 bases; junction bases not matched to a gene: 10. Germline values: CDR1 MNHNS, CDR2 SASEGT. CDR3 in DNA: TGTGCCAGCAGTGGACGATCGGGACAGGGGTGGAATGAGCAGTTCTTC. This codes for CASSGRSGQGWNEQFF.

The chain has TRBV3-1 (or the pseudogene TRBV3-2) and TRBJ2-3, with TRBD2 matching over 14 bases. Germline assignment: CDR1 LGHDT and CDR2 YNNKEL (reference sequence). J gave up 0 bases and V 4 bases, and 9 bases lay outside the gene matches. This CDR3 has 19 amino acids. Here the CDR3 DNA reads TGTGCCAGCAGCCCGGGGACTAGCGGGGGTACCGCTAGCACAGATACGCAGTATTTT. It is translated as CASSPGTSGGTASTDTQYF.

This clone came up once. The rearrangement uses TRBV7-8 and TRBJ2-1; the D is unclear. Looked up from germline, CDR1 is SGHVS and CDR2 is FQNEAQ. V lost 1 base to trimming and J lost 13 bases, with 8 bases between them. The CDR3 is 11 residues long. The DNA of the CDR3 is TGTGCCAGCAGCTTAGTTGAGGTCCAGTTCTTC. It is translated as CASSLVEVQFF.

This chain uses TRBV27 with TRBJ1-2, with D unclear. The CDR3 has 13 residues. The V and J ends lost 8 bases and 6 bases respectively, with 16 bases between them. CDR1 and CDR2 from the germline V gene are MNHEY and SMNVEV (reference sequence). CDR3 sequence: CASGLHGRDGYTF. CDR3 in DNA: TGTGCCAGCGGCCTCCACGGGCGGGATGGCTACACCTTC.

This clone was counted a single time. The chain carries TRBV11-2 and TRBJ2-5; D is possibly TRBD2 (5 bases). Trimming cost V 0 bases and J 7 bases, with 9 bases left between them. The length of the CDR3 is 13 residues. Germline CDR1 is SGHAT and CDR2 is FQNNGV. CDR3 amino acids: CASSLDTGRTQYF. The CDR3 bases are TGTGCCAGCAGCTTAGATACGGGGAGGACCCAGTACTTC.

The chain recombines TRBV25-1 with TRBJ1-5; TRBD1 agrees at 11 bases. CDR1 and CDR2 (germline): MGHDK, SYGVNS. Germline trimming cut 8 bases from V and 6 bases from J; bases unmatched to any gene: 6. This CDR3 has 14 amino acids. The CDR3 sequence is CASEGQGGGQPQHF. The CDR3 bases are TGTGCCAGCGAGGGACAGGGGGGAGGTCAGCCCCAGCATTTT.

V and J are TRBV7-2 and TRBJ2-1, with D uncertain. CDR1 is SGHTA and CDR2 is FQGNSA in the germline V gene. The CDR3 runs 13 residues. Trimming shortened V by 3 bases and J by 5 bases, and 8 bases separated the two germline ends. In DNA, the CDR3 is TGTGCCAGCAGCTTGACAATAAACAATGAGCAGTTCTTC. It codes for CASSLTINNEQFF.

The CDR3 DNA sequence: TGTGCCAGTAGTATAGGCGGGGGGGTAAGCGAGCAGTACTTC. Protein product: CASSIGGGVSEQYF. The rearrangement joins TRBV19 to TRBJ2-7; TRBD2 matches at 9 bases. Per germline, CDR1 LNHDA and CDR2 SQIVND (reference sequence). The CDR3 runs to 14 residues. J was trimmed by 6 bases and V by 1 base; bases with no gene match: 4.

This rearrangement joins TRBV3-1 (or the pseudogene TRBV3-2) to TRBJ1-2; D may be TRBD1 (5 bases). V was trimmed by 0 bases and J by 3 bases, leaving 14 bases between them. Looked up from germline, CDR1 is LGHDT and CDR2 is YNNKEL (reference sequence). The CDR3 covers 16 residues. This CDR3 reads CASSQERQRGDYGYTF. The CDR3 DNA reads TGTGCCAGCAGCCAAGAACGACAGAGAGGAGACTATGGCTACACCTTC.

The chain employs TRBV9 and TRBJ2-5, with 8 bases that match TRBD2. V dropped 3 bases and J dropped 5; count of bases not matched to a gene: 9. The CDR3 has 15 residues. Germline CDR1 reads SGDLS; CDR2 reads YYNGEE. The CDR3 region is CASSAYGGAGETQYF. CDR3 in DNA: TGTGCCAGCAGCGCTTACGGGGGGGCCGGGGAGACCCAGTACTTC. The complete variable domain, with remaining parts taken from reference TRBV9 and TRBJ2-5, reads DSGVTQTPKHLITATGQRVTLRCSPRSGDLSVYWYQQSLDQGLQFLIQYYNGEERAKGNILERFSAQQFPDLHSELNLSSLELGDSALYFCASSAYGGAGETQYFGPGTRLLVL.

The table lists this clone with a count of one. The CDR3: CASSDRDRGRETQYF. As DNA, the CDR3 is TGTGCCAGCAGCGACCGGGACAGGGGGCGAGAGACCCAGTACTTC. This sequence joins TRBV11-2 and TRBJ2-5; TRBD1 aligns across 12 bases. The CDR3 consists of 15 residues. Germline values: CDR1 SGHAT, CDR2 FQNNGV. The trim removed 5 bases at V and 4 bases at J, leaving 5 bases unmatched.

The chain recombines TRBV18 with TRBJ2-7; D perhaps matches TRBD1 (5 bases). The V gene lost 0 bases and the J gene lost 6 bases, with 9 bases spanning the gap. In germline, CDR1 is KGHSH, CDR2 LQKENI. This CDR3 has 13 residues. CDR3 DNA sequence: TGTGCCAGCTCACCACCGCAGGGAACCGAGCAGTACTTC. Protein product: CASSPPQGTEQYF.